The clone carrying this T cell receptor (beta chain) was detected only once. This specimen belongs to a study of T cell changes during pregnancy in multiple sclerosis. Sequencing was performed with immunoSEQ multiplex PCR; in TCRdb, only in-frame clones are kept and a portion is missing. This sample yields about 39,000 clones, of which 85% to 95% are seen a single time; roughly 0.41% belongs to the top ten. The sample was CD4+ T cells from peripheral blood mononuclear cells, taken in the first trimester of pregnancy. The receptor comes from a female donor with multiple sclerosis, enrolled in a pregnancy study.

This CDR3 reads CAWTRPFTGNWAQNTEAFF. CDR3 bases: TGTGCCTGGACCCGGCCATTTACAGGGAATTGGGCTCAGAACACTGAAGCTTTCTTT. The chain recombines TRBV30 with TRBJ1-1; weak D call: TRBD1 (6 bases). The germline V and J ends were trimmed by 4 bases and 1 base, with 28 bases remaining between them. The germline V gene encodes CDR1 GTSNPN and CDR2 SVGIG (reference sequence). The CDR3 runs to 19 residues.